This T cell receptor beta chain was found in a study of shared clonotypes between healthy human individuals (dated by TCRdb to about 2020). With respect to the entire study: Three men and two women, aged 18 to 49 years, made up the cohort. Per donor, three plates each were used for CD4 naive and CD4 memory, two for CD8 naive, and one for CD8 memory. Between about 0.85 and 9.5 billion PBMCs per donor were obtained by leukapheresis. Libraries were prepared and TCR repertoires were sequenced by different laboratories using diverse techniques, in order to increase sequencing depth and limit assay-specific biases. The study deeply sequenced blood TCR repertoires of about 5 healthy adults to estimate repertoire size and the extent of clonotype sharing between individuals. The research as a whole found: Compared with non-shared clonotypes, clonotypes shared by all four sorted-subset donors had higher generation probabilities. Pairwise subsampling led to the expectation that sequencing depth would affect the degree of clonotype sharing among donors. The small number of donors limited the genetic and exposure-history diversity represented. Even with the large sequencing depth, rarefaction of the sorted-subset datasets indicated that sequencing was incomplete. Sharing across a few donors was observed for roughly 5% of naive CD4, around 3.5% of naive CD8, about 2.5% of memory CD4, and about 0.38% of memory CD8 clonotypes. Larger estimated clonotype richness was generally found for naive subsets than for memory subsets. Sampling was limited to blood, and TCR repertoires in tissue likely differ from TCR repertoires in blood.

The donors were healthy, HIV-negative adults with no recently reported acute infections or vaccinations. Every donor was a Caucasian adult residing in Nashville, Tennessee, USA. CD4+ T cells were enriched through magnetic negative selection, after which naive cells were positively selected on CD45RA and the remaining negative fraction served as the memory subset. Blood was obtained by leukapheresis, after which PBMCs were separated by Ficoll-Histopaque density gradient centrifugation and cryopreserved in liquid nitrogen vapor phase. Analytical flow cytometry was used to check the purity and quantity of every magnetically sorted T cell population. Each sorted fraction had its genomic DNA isolated and then quantified by UV absorbance on a Nanodrop 2000c. There are 14 amino acids in the CDR3, from cysteine to phenylalanine inclusive. Only the CDR3 DNA stays, 42 bases, in frame from base 1. The V end gives up 8 bases and the J end 5 bases, leaving 9 bases in the junction not matched to a gene. For CDR1 and CDR2, the germline V gene lists MNHNS and SASEGT.

Remarks on this clone: Its cognate antigen has yet to be identified. No base-level quality is on record; no much larger clone is a single base apart.

TCR CDR3 regions were amplified from genomic DNA by multiplex PCR using the deep immunoSEQ assay. Genomic DNA extracted from each cell subset was distributed evenly over all wells of several immunoSEQ 96-well plates, and each plate served as one replicate. Each replicate PCR for sorted subsets received about 210 ng genomic DNA, equal to roughly 30,000 T cell genomes. The purified libraries were quantified using a Qubit 3.0 fluorometer, sized with a Bioanalyzer 2100, and then quantified again using the KAPA Library Quantification kit. A separate single-read 150-cycle Illumina NextSeq 550 flow cell was used to sequence each immunoSEQ 96-well plate. As for the authors' bioinformatics: Because the immunoSEQ output held only junctional sequences and lacked quality scores, the filtering could not match the filtering applied to full-length reads. Sequences were annotated with PyIR, a Python wrapper for IgBLAST v1.9, using IMGT germline references to assign V/J genes and CDR3. Reads with weak V/J assignments (E-value above 1e-6), missing CDR3, stop codons, out-of-frame junctions, or ambiguous translated residues were removed. A V3J clonotype was defined by an identical inferred V gene, J gene, and CDR3 amino acid sequence. Percentage overlap between repertoires was calculated by dividing the number of shared unique clonotypes by the size of the smaller repertoire. Three approaches were used to assess repertoire richness: RTK rarefaction, the Chao1 estimator, and Recon v2.1 estimates of unobserved clonotypes. For all TCRbeta clonotypes obtained by the gDNA method from several donors, generation probabilities were computed with OLGA. The immuneACCESS repertoire file appears here via TCRdb, limited to in-frame rearrangements. These files lack a portion of the clones; in checked studies, under half of the deficit traces to unresolved V genes, and the cause of the others is not known. The V and J calls and the clone size are those of that table, but D and trimming were determined from the DNA. The sample yields about 710,000 clones; around 78% were counted once. Around 1.8% of the sample comes from the top ten.

The chain is encoded by TRBV6-1 joined to TRBJ1-2, and 9 junctional nucleotides match TRBD1. The sequence came from a woman aged 25-40 years in good health. The sequenced sample consisted of memory CD4+ T cells sorted from blood. According to the study, the label for this sample's cell subset or site signals: CD45RA-negative fraction. The sequence in DNA is TGTGCCAGCTCCCGGGACAGGGCTTATTATGGCTACACCTTC. Its amino acids are CASSRDRAYYGYTF.